This TCR beta chain emerged from a study of blood T cell repertoires in COVID-19 (dated by TCRdb to the early 2020s). Study-wide context: The collaborator samples originated in the United States, Italy and Spain and spanned the acute and convalescent phases of COVID-19. The repertoires were made available in a free public database intended to serve as a resource for research on the immune response to SARS-CoV-2. The material from the prospective study consisted of cDNA or gDNA derived from T cells, B-cell-depleted T cells, or PBMCs. A de-identified subject ID, COVID-19 status, age in years and sex were almost always included in the sample metadata. Deeply sampled blood TCRbeta repertoires from subjects exposed to, actively infected with, or recovered from COVID-19 were included in the dataset. Samples came from the ongoing ImmuneRACE study (first 160 participants) plus 1,254 subjects from 6 global collaborators. Where available, HLA class I and class II types were taken from metadata supplied by the sample provider and were not determined by assay-based typing. Findings and caveats that apply to the study as a whole: How much clinical and demographic metadata was included differed by source and by participant, and the metadata was provided uncurated.

TCRbeta CDR3 regions were amplified from genomic DNA using the immunoSEQ Assay, a bias-controlled multiplex PCR. As for how the authors treated the data: Within the assay, amplification of reference gene primers was used to estimate how many nucleated cells each sample contained. To quantify the absolute abundance of each unique TCRbeta CDR3 rearrangement, sequence reads were collapsed and filtered. For each sample, productive Simpson clonality was calculated as the square root of Simpson's diversity index over productive rearrangements. Not all clones reach the TCRdb copy of this immuneACCESS table, which keeps in-frame sequences only. Checked studies attribute under half of the gap to unresolved V genes and leave the rest unexplained. The DNA gave D and trimming, while V, J and clone size come from that table. The sample table contains 250,000 or so clones; only one count was recorded for 88% of them. The ten largest clones represent around 6.3% of the sample.

Looking up the germline V gene yields CDR1 MNHEY and CDR2 SVGAGI. Counted from cysteine to phenylalanine, this CDR3 has 14 amino acids. This entry keeps only the CDR3 DNA: 42 bases, framed from base 1. V is trimmed back by 5 bases and J by 4 bases, and the junction contains 7 bases that no gene match accounts for. For this clone: Its antigen remains unidentified. Per-base qualities were not stored, and no clone one base away is much larger.

In Seattle, one collaborating source enrolled patients while the infection was active and tracked those patients longitudinally over the course of disease. Whole blood was collected in K2EDTA tubes by collaborating institutions according to the institutions' own protocols. For TCRbeta analysis, collaborator samples were shipped as frozen whole blood, as isolated PBMCs, or as DNA extracted from either sample type. Sequencing was done on a sample of peripheral blood. The rearranged chain carries TRBV6-5 and TRBJ2-7; TRBD1 aligns with 8 central bases. The receptor was derived from a woman aged 25 to 45 with COVID-19, enrolled during active disease. The CDR3 protein: CASSLGQGRYEQYF. The base sequence is TGTGCCAGCAGTCTCGGACAGGGTCGGTACGAGCAGTACTTC.